This is a list of T cell receptor beta chains from one sample in a study of OX40 agonist ivuxolimab in advanced cancers. Sequenced by immunoSEQ multiplex PCR; TCRdb stores in-frame clones only, minus some. Here the sample spans about 86,000 clones, roughly nine tenths being singletons. The sequences come from CD4+ or CD8+ T cells sorted from blood, collected in a trial of the OX40 agonist ivuxolimab. Receptor source: an adult with an advanced solid tumor such as melanoma, head and neck, liver or kidney cancer. CDR3s include the opening cysteine and the closing phenylalanine or tryptophan. A D gene is named only where the DNA matches it firmly. Clone size, where shown, is once, few, many, or a class for clones that have expanded.

D gene	V gene	clone size	J gene	CDR3 protein	CDR3 DNA
.	TRBV29-1	.	TRBJ2-5	CSVEIGKETQYF	TGCAGCGTTGAAATAGGGAAGGAGACCCAGTACTTC
TRBD1	TRBV2	.	TRBJ2-7	CAIRSGQGSYEQYF	TGTGCCATTCGTTCGGGACAGGGGTCCTACGAGCAGTACTTC
.	TRBV11-2	.	TRBJ1-1	CASSLGVSTEAFF	TGTGCCAGCAGCTTAGGGGTCAGCACTGAAGCTTTCTTT
.	TRBV28	.	TRBJ2-3	CASTNLNTDTQYF	TGTGCCAGCACCAATCTTAACACAGATACGCAGTATTTT
.	TRBV7-2	.	TRBJ1-5	CASSLLIGGGQPQHF	TGTGCCAGCAGCTTATTAATTGGGGGCGGGCAGCCCCAGCATTTT
.	TRBV5-4	.	TRBJ2-2	CASSLELGELFF	TGTGCCAGCAGCTTGGAACTCGGGGAGCTGTTTTTT
.	TRBV28	.	TRBJ2-7	CASSLTTLNEQYF	TGTGCCAGCAGTTTAACCACTTTAAACGAGCAGTACTTC
.	TRBV9	.	TRBJ2-1	CASSVEVTRNEQFF	TGTGCCAGCAGCGTAGAAGTTACAAGGAATGAGCAGTTCTTC
.	TRBV6-1	.	TRBJ1-1	CASSEGRGAFF	TGTGCCAGCAGTGAAGGCCGTGGAGCTTTCTTT
.	TRBV4-1	.	TRBJ2-1	CASSQVSPGNAQFF	TGCGCCAGCAGCCAAGTATCGCCCGGGAATGCGCAGTTCTTC
.	TRBV30	.	TRBJ2-7	CAWSVLSLSYEQYF	TGTGCCTGGAGTGTACTCAGTTTGTCCTACGAGCAGTACTTC
TRBD2	TRBV5-5	.	TRBJ2-5	CASSGIGGAQETQYF	TGTGCCAGCAGCGGAATCGGGGGGGCCCAAGAGACCCAGTACTTC
.	TRBV18	.	TRBJ2-3	CASSPRSGFDTDTQYF	TGTGCCAGCTCACCACGGTCGGGATTTGACACAGATACGCAGTATTTT
TRBD2	TRBV9	.	TRBJ2-1	CASSVTSGADNEQFF	TGTGCCAGCAGCGTTACTAGCGGAGCAGACAATGAGCAGTTCTTC
TRBD1	TRBV18	few	TRBJ1-1	CATTSLSGQGTEAFF	TGTGCCACCACGTCGCTCTCGGGACAGGGCACTGAAGCTTTCTTT
TRBD2	TRBV10-3	.	TRBJ2-3	CAISEPLAGTDTQYF	TGTGCCATCAGTGAGCCGCTAGCGGGGACAGATACGCAGTATTTT
TRBD1	TRBV4-1	.	TRBJ1-1	CASIPGTGIRKNTEAFF	TGCGCCAGCATCCCCGGGACAGGGATAAGAAAGAACACTGAAGCTTTCTTT
.	TRBV5-1	.	TRBJ2-1	CASSTGIHQVEQFF	TGCGCCAGCAGCACCGGGATCCACCAAGTTGAGCAGTTCTTC
.	TRBV7-9	once	TRBJ2-2	CASSFLNTGELFF	TGTGCCAGCAGCTTTCTAAACACCGGGGAGCTGTTTTTT
.	TRBV4-1	once	TRBJ2-4	CASSQVGRLGQKNIQYF	TGCGCCAGCAGCCAGGTAGGCAGACTCGGACAGAAAAACATTCAGTACTTC
.	TRBV9	.	TRBJ2-1	CASSVAWATYNEQFF	TGTGCCAGCAGCGTAGCGTGGGCCACCTACAATGAGCAGTTCTTC
.	TRBV27	once	TRBJ2-4	CASSEGNIQYF	TGTGCCAGCAGTGAGGGGAACATTCAGTACTTC
TRBD2	TRBV7-9	.	TRBJ2-1	CASTAGGWNEQFF	TGTGCCAGCACAGCGGGAGGGTGGAATGAGCAGTTCTTC
TRBD2	TRBV5-4	.	TRBJ2-3	CASSLGTSSTRDTQYF	TGTGCCAGCAGCTTGGGGACTAGTTCGACTAGGGATACGCAGTATTTT
.	TRBV4-1	few	TRBJ2-5	CASSHTTSPWETQYF	TGCGCCAGCAGCCATACTACTAGTCCTTGGGAGACCCAGTACTTC
TRBD2	TRBV28	.	TRBJ2-1	CASSPELVLAGVFEQFF	TGTGCCAGCAGTCCCGAATTAGTACTAGCGGGAGTATTTGAGCAGTTCTTC
TRBD1	TRBV5-4	once	TRBJ1-2	CASSLEQGPYYGYTF	TGTGCCAGCAGCTTGGAACAGGGGCCTTACTATGGCTACACCTTC
.	TRBV7-9	.	TRBJ1-1	CASSLEVSYSEAFF	TGTGCCAGCAGCTTAGAGGTTTCGTACAGTGAAGCTTTCTTT
.	TRBV7-3	once	TRBJ2-7	CASSLTVSSEQYF	TGTGCCAGCAGCTTAACAGTTTCGAGCGAGCAGTACTTC
TRBD2	TRBV4-2	once	TRBJ2-7	CASSQGLAGSYEQYF	TGTGCCAGCAGCCAAGGACTAGCGGGGTCCTACGAGCAGTACTTC
TRBD1	TRBV5-1	.	TRBJ1-1	CASSLEGQGGTEAFF	TGCGCCAGCAGCTTGGAAGGACAGGGAGGGACTGAAGCTTTCTTT
TRBD1	TRBV15	once	TRBJ2-7	CATSKDRETYEQYF	TGTGCCACCAGCAAGGACAGGGAGACCTACGAGCAGTACTTC
.	TRBV7-9	.	TRBJ2-3	CASSFGRYDASTDTQYF	TGTGCCAGCAGCTTTGGACGGTACGACGCTAGCACAGATACGCAGTATTTT
.	TRBV7-9	.	TRBJ1-4	CASSLEVWGDATNEKLFF	TGTGCCAGCAGCTTAGAAGTTTGGGGAGACGCGACTAATGAAAAACTGTTTTTT
.	TRBV6-5	.	TRBJ2-7	CASSSSNEQYF	TGTGCCAGCAGTTCTAGTAACGAGCAGTACTTC
TRBD1	TRBV2	.	TRBJ1-2	CASSGPRTGGGGYTF	TGTGCCAGCAGTGGACCTCGGACAGGGGGAGGGGGCTACACCTTC
TRBD2	TRBV10-3	.	TRBJ2-1	CATRGLAASYNEQFF	TGTGCCACCCGCGGACTAGCGGCCTCCTACAATGAGCAGTTCTTC